This T cell receptor beta chain emerged from a study of persistence of HIV-infected CD4 T cells. In the study overall: Suppressive ART had lasted a median of roughly eight years. Study outcomes and limitations: Compared with CD3/CD28-stimulated cells, CMV- and Gag-responding cells showed lower TCRbeta richness.

The libraries were made with immunoSEQ version 4 in survey mode. TCRdb keeps only in-frame clones here, not all; method: immunoSEQ multiplex PCR. The sample carries roughly 17,000 clones, roughly two thirds recorded once. Cells were stimulated with CMV-infected fibroblast lysates at 10 ug/mL. Responding CD4+ T cells were sorted by upregulation of both CD40 ligand and CD69. Adults with HIV-1 started suppressive ART while chronically infected. Stimulated PBMCs had first been depleted of CD8+ T cells. Germline CDR1 and CDR2: MNHEY and SVGAGI. The CDR3 is 15 amino acids. V gave up 6 bases and J gave up 3 bases; unmatched junction bases: 5. On this clone itself: Its antigen is unknown.

The receptor was derived from an adult woman with HIV who was CMV-seropositive. The gene calls are TRBV6-5 and TRBJ1-2, with TRBD1 matching 12 bases. Source: CD4+ T cells sorted from PBMCs after approximately 20-hour stimulation, taken from a patient who received antiretroviral therapy. The CDR3 DNA sequence: TGTGCCAGCAGCCGGGACAGGGGGCTATACTATGGCTACACCTTC. This gives the protein CASSRDRGLYYGYTF.